The present T cell receptor beta chain was sequenced within a study of OX40 agonist ivuxolimab in advanced cancers. In terms of the full investigation: The costimulatory receptor OX40 (CD134) was targeted by ivuxolimab, a fully human IgG2 agonistic monoclonal antibody. Intravenous ivuxolimab was administered to patients every 2 weeks at six dose levels: 0.01, 0.1, 0.3, 1.5, 3 and 10 mg/kg. Among the 50 to 55 dose-escalation patients, around 20 had hepatocellular carcinoma, approximately 15 melanoma, 9 renal cell carcinoma and 9 head and neck cancer. A male proportion of nearly 85% and a mean age of 60 years, ranging from 23 to 79, were recorded for the dose-escalation cohort. Prior anti-PD-1, anti-PD-L1 or anti-CTLA-4 therapy was permitted, and approximately 41% of dose-escalation patients had received checkpoint inhibitors. Partial responses occurred in three dose-escalation patients, of whom one had hepatocellular carcinoma and two had cutaneous melanoma. Peripheral TCRbeta sequencing aimed to test whether ivuxolimab altered TCR sequence diversity and caused clonal T-cell expansion. The monotherapy dose-escalation portion (N = 52 patients) of the phase I ivuxolimab trial is reported in the paper. Findings and caveats that apply to the study as a whole: In the 0.1-3.0 mg/kg groups, partial responders had among the lowest normalized peripheral clonal expansion, particularly in CD8+ T cells. At doses of 0.1 to 3.0 mg/kg, clonal expansion of both CD4+ and CD8+ T cells in blood was seen between baseline and week 6. On average, CD8+ T cells showed more expanded clones than CD4+ T cells after ivuxolimab. Low levels of normalized T-cell clonal expansion were also seen in some patients who did not respond. The antigen specificity of the clonally expanded peripheral T cells was not determined.

Genomic DNA was isolated from the sorted cells so that the TCRbeta CDR3 region could be sequenced. TCRbeta CDR3 regions were sequenced using the immunoSEQ Assay. This is the immuneACCESS table as TCRdb keeps it, with only in-frame sequences that have V and J called. A part of the clones is gone; compared with another copy, unresolved V genes explain less than half, and the rest is unexplained. This sample is represented by about 25,000 clones; almost 80% of them were singletons. Roughly 13% of the sample goes to the ten largest clones. As to this clone: What this receptor recognizes is not known. Qualities for individual bases were not recorded, and no much larger clone is one base off.

Patients with autoimmune disease history or receiving systemic immunosuppression were excluded from the trial. Peripheral blood for TCR sequencing was drawn from every dose cohort at baseline, at cycle 4 day 1 and at cycle 7 day 1. The samples were taken from a phase I, first-in-human, multicenter, open-label dose-escalation trial of ivuxolimab. Adults with locally advanced or metastatic melanoma, renal cell, hepatocellular, or head and neck squamous cell carcinoma were enrolled in the trial. Before TCR sequencing, CD4+ and CD8+ T cells were separately sorted from peripheral blood. Taken from cysteine to phenylalanine, the CDR3 has 14 residues. Only the CDR3 portion is preserved as DNA: 42 bases, with reading frame beginning at the first base. The V and J ends are trimmed by 11 bases and 2 bases, leaving 19 bases between them. From the germline V gene (reference sequence), CDR1 is SEHNR and CDR2 is FQNEAQ.

This chain is built from TRBV7-9 and TRBJ2-7, with a tentative D gene TRBD2 over 6 matching bases. The TCR comes from an adult with an advanced solid tumor such as melanoma, head and neck, liver or kidney cancer. The source was CD4+ or CD8+ T cells sorted from blood, collected in a trial of the OX40 agonist ivuxolimab. The DNA reads as follows: TGTGCCGGATTGGGGACTGGCTTTCCCTACGAGCAGTACTTC. Its translation is CAGLGTGFPYEQYF. Full variable domain (CDR3 extended with the reference TRBV7-9 and TRBJ2-7 proteins): DTGVSQNPRHKITKRGQNVTFRCDPISEHNRLYWYRQTLGQGPEFLTYFQNEAQLEKSRLLSDRFSAERPKGSFSTLEIQRTEQGDSAMYLCAGLGTGFPYEQYFGPGTRLTVT.